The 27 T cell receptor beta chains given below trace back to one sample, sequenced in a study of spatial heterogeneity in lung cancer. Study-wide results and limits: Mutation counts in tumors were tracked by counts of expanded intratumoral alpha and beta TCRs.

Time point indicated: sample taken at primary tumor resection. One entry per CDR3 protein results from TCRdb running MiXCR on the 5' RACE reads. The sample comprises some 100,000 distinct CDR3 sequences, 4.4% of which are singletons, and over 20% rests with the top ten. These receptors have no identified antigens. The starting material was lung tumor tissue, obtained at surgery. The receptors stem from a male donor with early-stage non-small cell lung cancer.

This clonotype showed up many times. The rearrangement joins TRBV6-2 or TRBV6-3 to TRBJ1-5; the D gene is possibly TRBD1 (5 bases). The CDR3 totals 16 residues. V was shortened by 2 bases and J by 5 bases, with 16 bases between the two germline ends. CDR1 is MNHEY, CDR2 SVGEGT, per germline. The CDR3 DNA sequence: TGTGCCAGCAGTTACCACCGCCCCGCGGGGGATCAGCCCCAGCATTTT. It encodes CASSYHRPAGDQPQHF.

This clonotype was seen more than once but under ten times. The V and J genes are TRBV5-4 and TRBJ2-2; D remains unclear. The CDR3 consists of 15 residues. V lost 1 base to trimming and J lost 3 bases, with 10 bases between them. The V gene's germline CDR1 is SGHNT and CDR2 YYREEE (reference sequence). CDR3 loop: CASSLLEFDTGELFF. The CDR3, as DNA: TGTGCCAGCAGCTTGTTGGAGTTTGACACCGGGGAGCTGTTTTTT.

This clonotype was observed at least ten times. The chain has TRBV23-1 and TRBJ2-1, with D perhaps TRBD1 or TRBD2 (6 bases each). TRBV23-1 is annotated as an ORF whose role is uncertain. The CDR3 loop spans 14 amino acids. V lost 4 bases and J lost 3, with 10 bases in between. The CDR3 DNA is TGCGCCAGCAGTCCCGGGGGCCTCTACAATGAGCAGTTCTTC. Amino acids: CASSPGGLYNEQFF.

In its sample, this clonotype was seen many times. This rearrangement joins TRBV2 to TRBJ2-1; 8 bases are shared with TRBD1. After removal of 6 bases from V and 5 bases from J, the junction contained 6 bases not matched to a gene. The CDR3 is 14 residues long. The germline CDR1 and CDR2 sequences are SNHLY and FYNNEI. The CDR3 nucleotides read TGTGCCAGCAGGGACAGGGAAAACGACAATGAGCAGTTCTTC. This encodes CASRDRENDNEQFF.

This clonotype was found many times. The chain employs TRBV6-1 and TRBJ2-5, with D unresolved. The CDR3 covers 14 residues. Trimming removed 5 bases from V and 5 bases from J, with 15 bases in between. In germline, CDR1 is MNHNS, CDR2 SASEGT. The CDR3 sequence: CASSPSRWLETQYF. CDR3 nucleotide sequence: TGTGCCAGCAGTCCATCCCGGTGGTTGGAGACCCAGTACTTC.

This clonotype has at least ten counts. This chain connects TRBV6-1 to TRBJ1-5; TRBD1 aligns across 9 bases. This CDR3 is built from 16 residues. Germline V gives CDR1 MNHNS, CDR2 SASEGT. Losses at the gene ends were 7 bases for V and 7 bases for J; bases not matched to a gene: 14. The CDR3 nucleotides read TGTGCCAGCATCTATCGTCGGGACAGGGAGGGACAGCCCCAGCATTTT. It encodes CASIYRRDREGQPQHF.

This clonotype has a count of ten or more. The CDR3 nucleotides read TGCGCCAGCAATAAGGGGCTAGCGGGAGTTCCCGGGTATGAGCAGTTCTTC. Amino acid sequence: CASNKGLAGVPGYEQFF. The chain combines TRBV5-1 with TRBJ2-1; 10 nucleotides align to TRBD2. With V trimmed by 6 bases and J by 8 bases, 17 bases remained unmatched. The CDR3 is made up of 17 amino acids. Germline V gene lookup returns CDR1 SGHRS and CDR2 YFSETQ. Based on the CDR3 plus reference TRBV5-1 and TRBJ2-1, the full variable domain is KAGVTQTPRYLIKTRGQQVTLSCSPISGHRSVSWYQQTPGQGLQFLFEYFSETQRNKGNFPGRFSGRQFSNSRSEMNVSTLELGDSALYLCASNKGLAGVPGYEQFFGPGTRLTVL.

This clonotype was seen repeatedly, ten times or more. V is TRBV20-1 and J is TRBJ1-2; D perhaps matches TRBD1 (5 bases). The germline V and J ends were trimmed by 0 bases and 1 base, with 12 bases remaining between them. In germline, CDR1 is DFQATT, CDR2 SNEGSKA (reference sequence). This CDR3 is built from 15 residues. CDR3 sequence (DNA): TGCAGTGCTAGAGATCAACAGGTGCTTAACTATGGCTACACCTTC. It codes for CSARDQQVLNYGYTF.

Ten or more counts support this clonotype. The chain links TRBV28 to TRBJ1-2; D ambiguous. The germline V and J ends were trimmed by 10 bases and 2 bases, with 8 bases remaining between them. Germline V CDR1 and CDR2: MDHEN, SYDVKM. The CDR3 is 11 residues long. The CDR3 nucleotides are TGTGCCATTGTAGGCAACTATGGCTACACCTTC. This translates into CAIVGNYGYTF.

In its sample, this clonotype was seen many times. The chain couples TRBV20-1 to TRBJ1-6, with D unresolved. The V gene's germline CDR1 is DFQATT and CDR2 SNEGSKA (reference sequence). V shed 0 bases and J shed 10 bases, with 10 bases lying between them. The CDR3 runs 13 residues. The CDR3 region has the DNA TGCAGTGCTAGAGATCCCGGGATATCACCCCTCCACTTT. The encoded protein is CSARDPGISPLHF.

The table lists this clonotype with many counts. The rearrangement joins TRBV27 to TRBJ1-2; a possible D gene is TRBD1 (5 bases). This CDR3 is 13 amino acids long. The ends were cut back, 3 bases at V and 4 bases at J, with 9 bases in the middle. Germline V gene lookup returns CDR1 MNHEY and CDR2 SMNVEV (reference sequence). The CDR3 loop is CASSFGRAYGYTF. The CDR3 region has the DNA TGTGCCAGCAGTTTTGGCAGGGCCTATGGCTACACCTTC.

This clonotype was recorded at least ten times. CDR3: CASSLRGSSLGELFF. The CDR3 DNA sequence: TGTGCCAGCAGTTTGCGAGGGTCGAGCCTCGGGGAGCTGTTTTTT. This chain uses TRBV12-3 or TRBV12-4 with TRBJ2-2; the D gene is possibly TRBD2 (5 bases). Between the trimmed V and J ends, which lost 3 bases and 7 bases, there was a span of 15 bases. The CDR3 extends over 15 amino acids.

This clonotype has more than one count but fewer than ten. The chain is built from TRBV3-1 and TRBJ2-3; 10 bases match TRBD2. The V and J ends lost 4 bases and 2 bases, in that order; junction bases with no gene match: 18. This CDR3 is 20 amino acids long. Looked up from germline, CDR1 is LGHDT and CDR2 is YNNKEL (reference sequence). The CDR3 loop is CASSPSEAGGLPTPTDTQYF. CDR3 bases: TGTGCCAGCAGCCCCTCCGAAGCGGGAGGGCTACCAACCCCCACAGATACGCAGTATTTT.

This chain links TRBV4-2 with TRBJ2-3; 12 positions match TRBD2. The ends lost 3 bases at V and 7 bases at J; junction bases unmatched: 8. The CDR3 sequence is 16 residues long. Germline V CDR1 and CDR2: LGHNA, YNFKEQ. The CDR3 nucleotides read TGTGCCAGCAGCCATTCGACTAGCGGGAGTTCATATACGCAGTATTTT. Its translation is CASSHSTSGSSYTQYF.

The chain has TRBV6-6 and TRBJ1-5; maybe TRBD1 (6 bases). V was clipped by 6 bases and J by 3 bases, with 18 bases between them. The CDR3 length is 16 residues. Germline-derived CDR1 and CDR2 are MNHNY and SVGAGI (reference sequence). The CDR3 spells CASSRRGAGDNQPQHF. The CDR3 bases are TGTGCCAGCAGCCGCCGGGGGGCTGGAGACAATCAGCCCCAGCATTTT.

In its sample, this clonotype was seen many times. In DNA, the CDR3 is TGTGCCAGCAGTTTATCTCCCGGGATGAAGACCCAGTACTTC. This encodes CASSLSPGMKTQYF. The chain joins TRBV27 to TRBJ2-5, with D possibly TRBD2 on 5 matching bases. The CDR3 runs to 14 residues. V lost 0 bases to trimming and J lost 6 bases, with 11 bases between them. Germline CDR1 reads MNHEY; CDR2 reads SMNVEV (reference sequence).

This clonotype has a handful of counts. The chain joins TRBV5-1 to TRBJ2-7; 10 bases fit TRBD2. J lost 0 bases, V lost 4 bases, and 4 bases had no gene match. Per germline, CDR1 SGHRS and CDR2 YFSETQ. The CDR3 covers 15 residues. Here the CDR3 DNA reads TGCGCCAGCAGCGGAATAGCGGGAGGCTCCTACGAGCAGTACTTC. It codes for CASSGIAGGSYEQYF.

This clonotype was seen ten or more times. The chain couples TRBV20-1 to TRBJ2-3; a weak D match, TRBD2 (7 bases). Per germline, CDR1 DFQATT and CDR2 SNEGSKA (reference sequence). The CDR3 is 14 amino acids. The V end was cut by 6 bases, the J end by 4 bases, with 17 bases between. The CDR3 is CSATPWEGADTQYF. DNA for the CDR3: TGCAGTGCCACCCCTTGGGAGGGGGCAGATACGCAGTATTTT.

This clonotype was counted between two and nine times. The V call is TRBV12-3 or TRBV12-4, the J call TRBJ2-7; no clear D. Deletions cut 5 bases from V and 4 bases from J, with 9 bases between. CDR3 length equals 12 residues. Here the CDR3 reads CASSTPPYEQYF. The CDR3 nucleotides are TGTGCCAGCAGTACCCCCCCTTACGAGCAGTACTTC.

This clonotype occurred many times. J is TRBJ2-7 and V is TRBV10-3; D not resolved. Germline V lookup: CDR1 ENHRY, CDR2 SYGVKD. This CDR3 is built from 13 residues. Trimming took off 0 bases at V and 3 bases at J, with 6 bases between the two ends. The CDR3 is CAISESWDYEQYF. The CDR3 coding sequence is TGTGCCATCAGTGAGTCGTGGGACTACGAGCAGTACTTC.

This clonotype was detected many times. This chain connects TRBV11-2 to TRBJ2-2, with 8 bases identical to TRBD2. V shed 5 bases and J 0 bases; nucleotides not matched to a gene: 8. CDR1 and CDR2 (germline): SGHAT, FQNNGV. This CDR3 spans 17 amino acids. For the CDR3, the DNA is TGTGCCAGCAGCCCAGCGGCTAGCGGGTCGAACACCGGGGAGCTGTTTTTT. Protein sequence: CASSPAASGSNTGELFF.

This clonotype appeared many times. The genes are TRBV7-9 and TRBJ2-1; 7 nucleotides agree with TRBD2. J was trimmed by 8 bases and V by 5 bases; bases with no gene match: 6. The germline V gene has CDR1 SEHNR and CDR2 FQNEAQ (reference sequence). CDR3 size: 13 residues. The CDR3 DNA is TGTGCCAGCAGCGCACGGGGGGTCGATGAGCAGTTCTTC. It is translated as CASSARGVDEQFF.

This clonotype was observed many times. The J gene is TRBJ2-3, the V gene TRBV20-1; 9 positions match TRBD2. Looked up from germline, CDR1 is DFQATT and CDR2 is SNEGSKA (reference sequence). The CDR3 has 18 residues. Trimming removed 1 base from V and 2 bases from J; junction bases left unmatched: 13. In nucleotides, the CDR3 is TGCAGTGCTAGAGGATGGGCGGGAGGGCCCCTCGTCACAGATACGCAGTATTTT. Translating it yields CSARGWAGGPLVTDTQYF.

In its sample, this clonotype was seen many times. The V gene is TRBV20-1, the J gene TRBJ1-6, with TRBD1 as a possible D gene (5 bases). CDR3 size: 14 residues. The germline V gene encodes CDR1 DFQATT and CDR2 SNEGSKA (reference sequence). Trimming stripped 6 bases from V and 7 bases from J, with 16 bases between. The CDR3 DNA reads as TGCAGTGCCCTGCCGGGACCGCTAAATTCACCCCTCCACTTT. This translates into CSALPGPLNSPLHF.

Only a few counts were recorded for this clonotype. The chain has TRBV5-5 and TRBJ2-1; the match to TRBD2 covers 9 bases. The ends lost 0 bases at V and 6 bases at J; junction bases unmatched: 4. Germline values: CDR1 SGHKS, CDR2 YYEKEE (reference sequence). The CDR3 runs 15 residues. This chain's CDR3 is CASSLAVAGANEQFF. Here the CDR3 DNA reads TGTGCCAGCAGCTTGGCCGTAGCGGGAGCCAATGAGCAGTTCTTC.

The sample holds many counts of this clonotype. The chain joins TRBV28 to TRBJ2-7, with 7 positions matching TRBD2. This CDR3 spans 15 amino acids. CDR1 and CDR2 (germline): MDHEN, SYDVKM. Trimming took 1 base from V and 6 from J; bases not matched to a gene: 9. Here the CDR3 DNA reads TGTGCCAGCAGTTTATCGGCGGGGGTAAGGCTCGAGCAGTACTTC. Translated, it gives CASSLSAGVRLEQYF.

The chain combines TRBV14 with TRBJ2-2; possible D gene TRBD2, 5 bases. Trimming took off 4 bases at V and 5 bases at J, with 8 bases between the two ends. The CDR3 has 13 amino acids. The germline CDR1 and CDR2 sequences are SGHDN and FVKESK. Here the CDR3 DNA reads TGTGCCAGCAGCCCCCGGGGAACCGGGGAGCTGTTTTTT. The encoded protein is CASSPRGTGELFF.